A single sample gave rise to the 19 T cell receptor beta chains below, sequenced in a study of blood T cell repertoires in COVID-19. Generated by immunoSEQ multiplex PCR, the TCRdb table keeps only in-frame clones and is missing some. The table includes around 100,000 clones, approximately 81% detected once. Sequencing was done on a sample of peripheral blood. These TCRs come from a human donor in a cohort sampled during active COVID-19.

The CDR3 spells CAWSSDTEAFF. DNA for the CDR3: TGTGCCTGGTCCTCGGACACTGAAGCTTTCTTT. J is TRBJ1-1 and V is TRBV30; D is unclear. V lost 5 bases, J lost 3 bases, and 7 bases lay in between. The CDR3 loop spans 11 amino acids. Germline V gene lookup returns CDR1 GTSNPN and CDR2 SVGIG (reference sequence).

This clone was counted only a few times. The J gene is TRBJ2-7, the V gene TRBV19, with D possibly matching TRBD1 (5 bases). The germline gives CDR1 LNHDA, CDR2 SQIVND (reference sequence). V was cut by 5 bases and J by 5 bases, with 13 bases left in between. The CDR3 runs to 13 residues. The CDR3 DNA reads as TGTGCCAGTAGTTTCAGGGTTAAAGACGAGCAGTACTTC. It encodes CASSFRVKDEQYF.

This chain uses TRBV5-6 with TRBJ1-2, with D perhaps TRBD1 (6 bases). V lost 2 bases, J lost 4 bases, and 12 bases lay in between. The CDR3 has 14 residues. Germline loops: CDR1 SGHDT, CDR2 YYEEEE. CDR3 in amino acids: CASSFPGAPYGYTF. The CDR3 nucleotides are TGTGCCAGCAGCTTCCCAGGGGCCCCCTATGGCTACACCTTC.

This clone was counted a single time. The rearrangement uses TRBV7-8 and TRBJ1-5; D gene uncertain. The CDR3 is 14 residues long. Trimming cost V 1 base and J 0 bases, with 4 bases left between them. In germline, CDR1 is SGHVS, CDR2 FQNEAQ. CDR3 sequence (DNA): TGTGCCAGCAGCTTAGGTCTTAGCAATCAGCCCCAGCATTTT. Its protein product is CASSLGLSNQPQHF.

This chain links TRBV19 with TRBJ1-1; 11 nucleotides match TRBD1. With V trimmed by 9 bases and J by 4 bases, 10 bases remained unmatched. Germline V gene data show CDR1 as LNHDA and CDR2 as SQIVND (reference sequence). There are 15 residues in the CDR3. The CDR3 DNA follows: TGTGCCAGCCAAGGACAGGGGGCGCGGAGCACTGAAGCTTTCTTT. Its protein product is CASQGQGARSTEAFF.

The chain recombines TRBV7-2 with TRBJ1-2; 9 nucleotides agree with TRBD1. This CDR3 spans 14 amino acids. The germline CDR1 and CDR2 sequences are SGHTA and FQGNSA. J lost 5 bases, V lost 3 bases, and 4 bases had no gene match. The CDR3 coding sequence is TGTGCCAGCAGCTTCCCCGGGACAGGGTATGGCTACACCTTC. Residues: CASSFPGTGYGYTF.

This CDR3 reads CASSSPASGAYNEQFF. For the CDR3, the DNA is TGTGCCAGCAGTTCGCCAGCAAGCGGCGCCTACAATGAGCAGTTCTTC. The chain carries TRBV6-6 and TRBJ2-1; weak D call: TRBD2 (5 bases). Trimming removed 4 bases from V and 2 bases from J, with 15 bases in between. CDR1 and CDR2 (germline): MNHNY, SVGAGI (reference sequence). This CDR3 has 16 amino acids.

The gene calls are TRBV15 and TRBJ1-2, with TRBD1 identical over 8 bases. The V gene end was trimmed by 5 bases and the J gene end by 12 bases; junction bases not matched to a gene: 20. CDR1 is LNHNV, CDR2 YYDKDF, per germline (reference sequence). CDR3 length: 16 residues. CDR3 loop: CATSRGTGAMVRGHTF. The CDR3 nucleotides read TGTGCCACCAGCCGGGGGACAGGTGCAATGGTTCGGGGCCACACCTTC.

The rearrangement uses TRBV7-9 and TRBJ2-2, with D possibly TRBD2 on 6 matching bases. CDR3 length: 15 residues. The V gene's germline CDR1 is SEHNR and CDR2 FQNEAQ (reference sequence). V lost 5 bases, J lost 2 bases, and 12 bases lay in between. The CDR3 nucleotides are TGTGCCAGCAGCGTCCATAGCGGAAACACCGGGGAGCTGTTTTTT. Protein product: CASSVHSGNTGELFF.

As concerns this clone: Other DNA sequences in the same sample also yield this CDR3. The rearrangement links TRBV11-2 to TRBJ2-2; 10 bases are a match to TRBD2. Germline assignment: CDR1 SGHAT and CDR2 FQNNGV. Trimming cost V 5 bases and J 5 bases; bases outside gene matches: 5. This CDR3 has 15 amino acids. The CDR3 DNA reads TGTGCCAGCAGCCTTAGCGGGGGGCGAACCGGGGAGCTGTTTTTT. Translation gives CASSLSGGRTGELFF.

In its sample, this clone was seen once. This rearrangement joins TRBV7-2 to TRBJ2-3, with unresolved D. Germline V gene lookup returns CDR1 SGHTA and CDR2 FQGNSA. Deletions cut 4 bases from V and 10 bases from J, with 18 bases between. The CDR3 covers 14 residues. The DNA for the CDR3 is TGTGCCAGCAGCTCCCCCCCCGGGTTAGACCCGCAGTATTTT. Translating it yields CASSSPPGLDPQYF.

The chain is built from TRBV2 and TRBJ2-7; a possible D gene is TRBD2 (6 bases). Trimming removed 11 bases from V and 1 base from J, with 12 bases in between. Germline values: CDR1 SNHLY, CDR2 FYNNEI. CDR3 length equals 12 residues. The CDR3 nucleotides are TGTGCCCTTCGTGGGGGGTCCTACGAGCAGTACTTC. This codes for CALRGGSYEQYF.

The chain has TRBV29-1 and TRBJ1-2; a weak D match, TRBD1 (6 bases). The ends were cut back, 6 bases at V and 4 bases at J, with 18 bases in the middle. The CDR3 is 14 residues long. Germline V gene sequence: CDR1 SQVTM, CDR2 ANQGSEA. This chain's CDR3 is CSVTDRPNSYGYTF. The CDR3 DNA is TGCAGCGTAACCGACAGGCCGAATTCCTATGGCTACACCTTC.

The gene calls are TRBV4-3 and TRBJ2-1; TRBD2 is a possible D gene (6 bases). V lost 4 bases and J 8 bases, leaving 9 bases between the germline ends. The CDR3 length is 12 residues. Per germline, CDR1 LGHNA and CDR2 YSLEER. DNA of the CDR3: TGCGCCAGCAGCCCGGGACTCGATGAGCAGTTCTTC. Translated: CASSPGLDEQFF.

The chain carries TRBV9 and TRBJ2-4, with 9 positions matching TRBD2. With V trimmed by 2 bases and J by 5 bases, 2 bases remained unmatched. CDR1 and CDR2 (germline): SGDLS, YYNGEE. This CDR3 region has 14 residues. The CDR3 nucleotides read TGTGCCAGCAGCGTTAGCGGGGGTCAAAACATTCAGTACTTC. Amino acid sequence: CASSVSGGQNIQYF.

The chain joins TRBV30 to TRBJ1-2, with a tentative D call TRBD1 (6 bases). The length of the CDR3 is 15 residues. V lost 0 bases and J lost 0, with 11 bases in between. The V gene's germline CDR1 is GTSNPN and CDR2 SVGIG (reference sequence). CDR3: CAWSVGGGSNYGYTF. CDR3 bases: TGTGCCTGGAGTGTAGGGGGGGGCTCTAACTATGGCTACACCTTC.

V usage is TRBV4-1 and J usage is TRBJ1-5, with TRBD1 matching over 7 bases. CDR3 size: 16 residues. CDR1 MGHRA and CDR2 YSYEKL come from the germline V gene. The V segment lost 4 bases and the J segment 0 bases; nucleotides outside the gene matches: 6. The CDR3 nucleotides are TGCGCCAGCAGCCGGACAGGAGATTATAGCAATCAGCCCCAGCATTTT. Its protein is CASSRTGDYSNQPQHF.

This rearrangement joins TRBV7-2 to TRBJ1-5; possibly TRBD1 for D (5 bases). Germline lookup yields CDR1 SGHTA and CDR2 FQGNSA. CDR3 length equals 15 residues. Deletions cut 2 bases from V and 4 bases from J, with 12 bases between. The CDR3 loop is CASSLSQGINQPQHF. The CDR3 coding sequence is TGTGCCAGCAGCTTAAGTCAGGGTATTAATCAGCCCCAGCATTTT.

DNA of the CDR3: TGTGCCATCACTTCGGACAGAATCTATGGCTACACCTTC. The encoded protein is CAITSDRIYGYTF. V usage is TRBV10-3 and J usage is TRBJ1-2; D might be TRBD1 (6 bases). V gave up 7 bases and J gave up 4 bases, with 13 bases separating them. The CDR3 runs to 13 residues. Germline CDR1 and CDR2: ENHRY and SYGVKD.